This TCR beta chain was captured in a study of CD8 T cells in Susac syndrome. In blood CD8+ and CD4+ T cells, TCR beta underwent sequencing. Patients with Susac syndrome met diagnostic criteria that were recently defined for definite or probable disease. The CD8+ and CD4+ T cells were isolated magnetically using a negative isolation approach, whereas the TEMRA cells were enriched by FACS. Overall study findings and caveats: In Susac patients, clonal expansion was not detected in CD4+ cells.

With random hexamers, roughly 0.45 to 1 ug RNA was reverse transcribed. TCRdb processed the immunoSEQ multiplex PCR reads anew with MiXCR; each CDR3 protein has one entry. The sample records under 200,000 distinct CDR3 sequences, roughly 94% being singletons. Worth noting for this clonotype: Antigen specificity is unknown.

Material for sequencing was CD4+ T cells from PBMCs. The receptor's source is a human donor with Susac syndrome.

CDR3 region: CSARGVLGGREYAPLHF. The DNA of the CDR3 is TGCAGTGCTAGGGGCGTCTTGGGGGGGCGCGAGTATGCACCCCTCCACTTT. The genes are TRBV20-1 and TRBJ1-6; TRBD1 is a possible D gene (6 bases). The CDR3 extends over 17 amino acids. V lost 3 bases to trimming and J lost 11 bases, with 26 bases between them. Germline lookup yields CDR1 DFQATT and CDR2 SNEGSKA (reference sequence).